This T cell receptor beta chain came from a study of T-cell reconstitution after alpha-beta-depleted transplantation in children. Unique molecular identifiers tagged the TCRbeta library. TCRdb analysed the PCR reads with MiXCR anew, one entry per CDR3 protein. The sample carries around 360,000 distinct CDR3 sequences, under 13% recorded once. Per germline, CDR1 SGHRS and CDR2 YFSETQ. With 0 bases clipped from V and 5 bases from J, the junction kept 6 bases outside the gene matches. This CDR3 has 16 residues. V is TRBV5-1 and J is TRBJ2-3; the match to TRBD2 covers 10 bases. Here the sequenced sample was PBMCs from the stem cell graft donor, taken from the stem cell graft. The TCR originated in a human donor who donated a stem cell graft to a child with acute lymphoblastic leukemia. As DNA, the CDR3 is TGCGCCAGCAGCTTGGGCCTAGCGGGAGTTATAGATACGCAGTATTTT. It codes for CASSLGLAGVIDTQYF.